This TCR beta chain comes out of a study of T cells after yellow fever vaccination. Turning to the study itself: Fractions low in cell number were prepared with SMART-Seq v4 Ultra Low Input. Study-wide findings and caveats: FACS-sorted repertoires could contain abundant clonotypes contaminating from the bulk population. Although most clonotypes did not, a small share appeared in both CD4 and CD8 compartments. Weaker overall was a secondary response that nonetheless peaked faster, on day 5 versus 15.

In regard to this clonotype: Antigen specificity is unknown.

V lost 4 bases to trimming and J lost 1 base; unmatched junction nucleotides: 5. CDR1 is ENHRY, CDR2 SYGVKD, per germline. The CDR3 contains 17 residues. TCRdb reanalysed the 5' RACE reads using MiXCR and keeps one entry per CDR3 protein. The data contain under 550,000 distinct CDR3 sequences, 21% of them singletons. This TCR was sampled from a man younger than 35 who received the YFV17D yellow fever vaccine. The starting material was PBMCs, obtained approximately 22 days after the first yellow fever vaccination. This chain links TRBV10-3 with TRBJ2-7; TRBD2 agrees at 15 bases. The CDR3 spells CAISAGLAGGESYEQYV. DNA for the CDR3: TGTGCCATCAGTGCGGGACTAGCGGGGGGAGAATCCTACGAGCAGTACGTC.